These T cell receptor beta chains were read from a single sample in a study of radiotherapy plus CTLA-4 blockade in lung cancer. The assay was immunoSEQ multiplex PCR, and TCRdb's table has in-frame clones only and misses some. The profile shows about 59,000 clones, 65% to 85% of them singletons. The material sequenced was peripheral blood, taken from a patient treated with radiotherapy plus ipilimumab. These receptors were taken from a human donor with non-small cell lung cancer who had a complete response to radiotherapy plus ipilimumab. CDR3s include the opening cysteine and the closing phenylalanine or tryptophan. A D gene is named only where the DNA matches it firmly. Some rows have no size entry. The others give once, few or many, or a class for an expanded clone.

clone_size | j_call | v_call | d_call | cdr3_length | cdr3_aa | cdr3_nt
- | TRBJ2-7 | TRBV10-3 | TRBD1 | 17 | CAISESGVDRNYYEQYF | TGTGCCATCAGTGAGTCGGGGGTGGACAGGAACTACTACGAGCAGTACTTC
- | TRBJ2-2 | TRBV19 | - | 14 | CASSMVRGTGELFF | TGTGCCAGTAGTATGGTCAGGGGCACCGGGGAGCTGTTTTTT
- | TRBJ2-2 | TRBV2 | - | 14 | CASSEQGLFGELFF | TGTGCCAGCAGTGAACAGGGGCTCTTTGGGGAGCTGTTTTTT
- | TRBJ1-5 | TRBV14 | TRBD1 | 18 | CASSQELIAGTGIQPQHF | TGTGCCAGCAGCCAAGAACTAATTGCCGGGACAGGGATCCAGCCCCAGCATTTT
- | TRBJ1-1 | TRBV15 | - | 15 | CATSRGIPGDTEAFF | TGTGCCACCAGCAGAGGGATTCCGGGGGACACTGAAGCTTTCTTT
once | TRBJ1-1 | TRBV9 | TRBD1 | 15 | CASSPGTGMNTEAFF | TGTGCCAGCAGCCCGGGGACAGGGATGAACACTGAAGCTTTCTTT
- | TRBJ2-7 | TRBV28 | TRBD1 | 14 | CASIPWDSTYEQYF | TGTGCCAGCATCCCCTGGGACAGCACCTACGAGCAGTACTTC
- | TRBJ1-1 | TRBV7-8 | - | 13 | CASSPYTNTEAFF | TGTGCCAGCAGCCCTTACACCAACACTGAAGCTTTCTTT
- | TRBJ2-7 | TRBV7-2 | TRBD1 | 15 | CASSLGGTGLNEQYF | TGTGCCAGCAGCTTAGGGGGGACAGGGTTGAACGAGCAGTACTTC
- | TRBJ2-5 | TRBV7-9 | - | 14 | CASSLWSLQETQYF | TGTGCCAGCAGCTTATGGTCACTCCAAGAGACCCAGTACTTC
few | TRBJ1-5 | TRBV19 | - | 13 | CASSIQGAQPQHF | TGTGCCAGTAGTATTCAAGGGGCTCAGCCCCAGCATTTT
- | TRBJ1-4 | TRBV7-9 | TRBD1 | 16 | CASSPSGTGFNEKLFF | TGTGCCAGCAGTCCAAGCGGGACAGGGTTTAATGAAAAACTGTTTTTT
- | TRBJ2-3 | TRBV5-1 | - | 16 | CASSLALGGTADTQYF | TGCGCCAGCAGCTTGGCGCTGGGGGGTACTGCAGATACGCAGTATTTT
- | TRBJ2-7 | TRBV7-8 | TRBD2 | 15 | CASSPTSGLLHEQYF | TGTGCCAGCAGCCCGACTAGCGGGCTCCTTCACGAGCAGTACTTC
- | TRBJ2-1 | TRBV28 | TRBD1 | 14 | CASSSGTGWDEQFF | TGTGCCAGCAGTTCCGGGACAGGGTGGGATGAGCAGTTCTTC
- | TRBJ2-5 | TRBV28 | TRBD2 | 12 | CASSLAEETQYF | TGTGCCAGCAGTCTAGCGGAAGAGACCCAGTACTTC
- | TRBJ2-5 | TRBV5-8 | TRBD2 | 15 | CASSLSGRPQETQYF | TGTGCCAGCAGCTTGAGCGGGAGGCCCCAAGAGACCCAGTACTTC
- | TRBJ1-5 | TRBV30 | TRBD1 | 15 | CAWSVGQGVGQPQHF | TGTGCCTGGAGTGTAGGGCAGGGGGTGGGTCAGCCCCAGCATTTT
once | TRBJ2-7 | TRBV5-5 | - | 12 | CASSLVTYEQYF | TGTGCCAGCAGCTTGGTAACTTACGAGCAGTACTTC
few | TRBJ1-2 | TRBV5-1 | - | 13 | CASSLAGQGGYTF | TGCGCCAGCAGCTTGGCAGGGCAGGGGGGCTACACCTTC
- | TRBJ1-5 | TRBV19 | - | 14 | CASSPPGGNQPQHF | TGTGCCAGTAGTCCCCCAGGGGGCAATCAGCCCCAGCATTTT
- | TRBJ1-6 | TRBV7-3 | TRBD1 | 15 | CASSLKKGAGSPLHF | TGTGCCAGCAGCTTAAAAAAGGGGGCTGGTTCACCCCTCCACTTT
- | TRBJ2-7 | TRBV28 | TRBD1 | 13 | CASSFQGVWEQYF | TGTGCCAGCAGTTTCCAGGGGGTGTGGGAGCAGTACTTC
medium-sized | TRBJ2-7 | TRBV10-2 | TRBD1 | 13 | CASSGQGAGEQYF | TGCGCCAGCAGCGGACAGGGGGCGGGCGAGCAGTACTTC
- | TRBJ2-1 | TRBV6-1 | - | 14 | CASRPENSYNEQFF | TGTGCCAGCAGACCAGAAAACTCCTACAATGAGCAGTTCTTC
once | TRBJ2-1 | TRBV23-1 | TRBD1 | 16 | CASSPPGTGYYNEQFF | TGCGCCAGCAGTCCGCCCGGGACAGGGTATTACAATGAGCAGTTCTTC
- | TRBJ2-7 | TRBV6-5 | - | 15 | CASSVGAGSSYEQYF | TGTGCCAGCAGTGTAGGTGCGGGATCCTCCTACGAGCAGTACTTC
- | TRBJ2-3 | TRBV21-1 | - | 18 | CASSKARVHSGGTDTQYF | TGTGCCAGCAGCAAAGCGCGGGTCCATTCGGGAGGGACAGATACGCAGTATTTT
- | TRBJ2-5 | TRBV28 | - | 15 | CASSLGATRSETQYF | TGTGCCAGCAGCCTCGGAGCTACGCGGTCGGAGACCCAGTACTTC
few | TRBJ1-5 | TRBV6-5 | TRBD1 | 15 | CASRGQGFLNQPQHF | TGTGCCAGCAGGGGACAGGGCTTTCTTAATCAGCCCCAGCATTTT
- | TRBJ2-3 | TRBV4-3 | - | 16 | CASSQEPGAGSDTQYF | TGCGCCAGCAGCCAAGAGCCAGGGGCGGGCTCAGATACGCAGTATTTT
few | TRBJ2-3 | TRBV7-2 | TRBD2 | 14 | CASSHWGGTDTQYF | TGTGCCAGCAGCCACTGGGGGGGGACAGATACGCAGTATTTT
few | TRBJ2-7 | TRBV5-6 | TRBD1 | 15 | CASSLGGDRAYEQYF | TGTGCCAGCAGCTTAGGTGGGGACAGGGCCTACGAGCAGTACTTC
- | TRBJ2-2 | TRBV27 | - | 16 | CASSLQGFGNPGELFF | TGTGCCAGCAGTTTACAGGGGTTCGGGAACCCCGGGGAGCTGTTTTTT
- | TRBJ2-1 | TRBV7-2 | TRBD2 | 18 | CASSPRRLAGGMGDEQFF | TGTGCCAGCAGCCCTCGGCGGCTAGCGGGGGGGATGGGGGATGAGCAGTTCTTC
- | TRBJ1-5 | TRBV28 | - | 20 | CATQFISGVGGALSNQPQHF | TGTGCCACCCAGTTTATAAGTGGGGTCGGTGGGGCACTTAGCAATCAGCCCCAGCATTTT
- | TRBJ1-5 | TRBV15 | - | 14 | CATSIGRENQPQHF | TGTGCCACCAGCATCGGGCGGGAGAATCAGCCCCAGCATTTT
- | TRBJ1-2 | TRBV11-2 | TRBD1 | 13 | CASSLGQGRGYTF | TGTGCCAGCAGCTTAGGACAGGGACGTGGCTACACCTTC
once | TRBJ1-2 | TRBV5-5 | TRBD1 | 14 | CASSGDRGNYGYTF | TGTGCCAGCAGCGGAGACAGGGGTAACTATGGCTACACCTTC
- | TRBJ2-3 | TRBV29-1 | - | 14 | CSVSQAGNTDTQYF | TGCAGCGTGTCCCAGGCGGGAAACACAGATACGCAGTATTTT
- | TRBJ1-4 | TRBV19 | - | 15 | CASSIGYRALEKLFF | TGTGCCAGTAGTATAGGCTACAGGGCCCTCGAAAAACTGTTTTTT
once | TRBJ1-1 | TRBV10-2 | - | 11 | CASSRGTEAFF | TGCGCCAGCAGTCGGGGAACCGAAGCTTTCTTT
- | TRBJ2-2 | TRBV6-6 | - | 14 | CASSYSFSTGELFF | TGTGCCAGCAGCTACTCGTTTAGCACCGGGGAGCTGTTTTTT
- | TRBJ2-7 | TRBV6-5 | TRBD2 | 13 | CASRRGGSYEQYF | TGTGCCAGCAGGCGGGGGGGCTCCTACGAGCAGTACTTC